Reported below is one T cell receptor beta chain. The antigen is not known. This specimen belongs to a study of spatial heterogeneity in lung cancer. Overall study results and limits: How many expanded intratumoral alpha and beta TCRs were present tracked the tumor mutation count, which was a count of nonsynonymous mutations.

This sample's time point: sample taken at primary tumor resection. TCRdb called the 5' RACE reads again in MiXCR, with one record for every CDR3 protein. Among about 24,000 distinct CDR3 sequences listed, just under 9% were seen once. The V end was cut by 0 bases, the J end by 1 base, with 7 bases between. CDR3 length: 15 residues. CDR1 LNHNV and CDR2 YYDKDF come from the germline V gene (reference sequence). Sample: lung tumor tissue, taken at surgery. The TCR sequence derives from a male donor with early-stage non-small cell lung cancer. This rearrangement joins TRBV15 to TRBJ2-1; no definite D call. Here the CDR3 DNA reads TGTGCCACCAGCAGAGATTCGGGTTCCTACAATGAGCAGTTCTTC. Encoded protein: CATSRDSGSYNEQFF.